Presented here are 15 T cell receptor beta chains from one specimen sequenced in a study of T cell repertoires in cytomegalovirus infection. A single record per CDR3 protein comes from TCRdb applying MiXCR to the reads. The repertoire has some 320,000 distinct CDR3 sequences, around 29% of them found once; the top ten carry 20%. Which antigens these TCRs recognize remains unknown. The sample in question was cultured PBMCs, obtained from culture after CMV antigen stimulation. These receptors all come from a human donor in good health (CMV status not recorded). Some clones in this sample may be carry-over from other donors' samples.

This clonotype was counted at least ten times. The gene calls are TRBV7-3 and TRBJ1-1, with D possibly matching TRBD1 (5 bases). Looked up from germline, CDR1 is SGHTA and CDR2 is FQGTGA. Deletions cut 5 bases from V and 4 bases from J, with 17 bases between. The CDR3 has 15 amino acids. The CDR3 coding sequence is TGTGCCAGCAGCCCCCAAGGAGGGGTAGGCACTGAAGCTTTCTTT. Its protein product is CASSPQGGVGTEAFF.

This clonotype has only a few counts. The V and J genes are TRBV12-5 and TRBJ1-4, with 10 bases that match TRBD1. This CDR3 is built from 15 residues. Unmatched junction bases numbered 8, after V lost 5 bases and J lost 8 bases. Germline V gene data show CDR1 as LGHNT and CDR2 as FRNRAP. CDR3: CASGASGTGAEKLFF. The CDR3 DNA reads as TGTGCTAGTGGTGCGTCCGGGACAGGGGCCGAAAAACTGTTTTTT.

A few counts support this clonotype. The CDR3 DNA reads as TGTGCCAGCAGTTTTGCGGGATGGGCCTACGAGCAGTACTTC. This codes for CASSFAGWAYEQYF. The chain has TRBV12-3 or TRBV12-4 and TRBJ2-7, with a tentative D call TRBD2 (6 bases). The ends were cut back, 3 bases at V and 2 bases at J, with 11 bases in the middle. The CDR3 loop spans 14 amino acids.

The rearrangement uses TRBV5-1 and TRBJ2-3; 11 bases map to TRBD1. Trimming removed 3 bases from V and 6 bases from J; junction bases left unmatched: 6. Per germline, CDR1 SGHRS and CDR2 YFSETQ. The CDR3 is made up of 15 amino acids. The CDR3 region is CASSYGQGAGDTQYF. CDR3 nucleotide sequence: TGCGCCAGCAGCTACGGACAGGGGGCAGGGGATACGCAGTATTTT.

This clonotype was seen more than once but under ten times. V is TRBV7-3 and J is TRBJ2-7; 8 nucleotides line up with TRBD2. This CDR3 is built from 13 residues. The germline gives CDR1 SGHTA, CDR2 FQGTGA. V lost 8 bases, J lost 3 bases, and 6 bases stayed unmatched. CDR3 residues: CASGAGVGYEQYF. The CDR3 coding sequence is TGTGCCAGCGGAGCGGGAGTAGGCTACGAGCAGTACTTC.

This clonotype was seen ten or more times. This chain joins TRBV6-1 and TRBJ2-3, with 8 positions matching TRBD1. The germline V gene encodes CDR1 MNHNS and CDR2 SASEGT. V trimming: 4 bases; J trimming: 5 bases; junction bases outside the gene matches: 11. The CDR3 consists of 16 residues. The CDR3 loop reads CASSGRTGRVKDTQYF. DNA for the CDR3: TGTGCCAGCAGTGGACGGACAGGGAGAGTCAAAGATACGCAGTATTTT.

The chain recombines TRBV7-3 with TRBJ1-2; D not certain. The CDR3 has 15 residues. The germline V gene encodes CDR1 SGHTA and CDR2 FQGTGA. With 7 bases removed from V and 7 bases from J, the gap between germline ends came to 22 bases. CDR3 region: CASNSTDAPAGGYTF. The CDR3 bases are TGTGCCAGCAACTCCACGGATGCTCCGGCGGGTGGCTACACCTTC.

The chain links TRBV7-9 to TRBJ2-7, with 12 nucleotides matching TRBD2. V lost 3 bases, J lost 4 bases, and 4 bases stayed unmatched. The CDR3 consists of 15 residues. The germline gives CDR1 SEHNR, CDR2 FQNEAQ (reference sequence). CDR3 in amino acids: CASSLRTSGDYEQYF. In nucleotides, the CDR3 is TGTGCCAGCAGCTTGAGGACTAGCGGGGATTACGAGCAGTACTTC.

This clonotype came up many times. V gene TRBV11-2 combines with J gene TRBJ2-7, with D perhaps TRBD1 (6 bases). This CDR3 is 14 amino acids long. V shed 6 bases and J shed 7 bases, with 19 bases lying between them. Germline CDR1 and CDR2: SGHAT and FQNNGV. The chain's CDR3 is CASSLVRGSDEQYF. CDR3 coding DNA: TGTGCCAGCAGTCTCGTGAGGGGGTCAGATGAGCAGTACTTC. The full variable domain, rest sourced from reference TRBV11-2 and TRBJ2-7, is EAGVAQSPRYKIIEKRQSVAFWCNPISGHATLYWYQQILGQGPKLLIQFQNNGVVDDSQLPKDRFSAERLKGVDSTLKIQPAKLEDSAVYLCASSLVRGSDEQYFGPGTRLTVT.

The CDR3 is CASSAGTGGFDEQYF. CDR3 coding DNA: TGTGCCAGCAGCGCTGGGACAGGGGGTTTCGACGAGCAGTACTTC. This chain uses TRBV7-9 with TRBJ2-7; TRBD1 matches 11 bases. J gave up 5 bases and V 5 bases, and 8 bases lay outside the gene matches. This CDR3 region has 15 residues. Germline V gene sequence: CDR1 SEHNR, CDR2 FQNEAQ (reference sequence).

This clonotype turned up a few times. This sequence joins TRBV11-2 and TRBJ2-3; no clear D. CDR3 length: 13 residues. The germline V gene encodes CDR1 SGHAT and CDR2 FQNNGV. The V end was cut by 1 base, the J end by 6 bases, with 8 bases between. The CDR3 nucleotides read TGTGCCAGCAGCTTAGTGGGGTTCGATACGCAGTATTTT. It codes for CASSLVGFDTQYF.

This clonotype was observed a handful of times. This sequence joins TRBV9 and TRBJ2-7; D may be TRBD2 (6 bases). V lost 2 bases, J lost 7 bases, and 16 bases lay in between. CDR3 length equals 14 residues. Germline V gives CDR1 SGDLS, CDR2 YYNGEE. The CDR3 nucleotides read TGTGCCAGCAGCGTTTCAGGGACTCGTGGGGAGCAGTACTTC. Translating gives CASSVSGTRGEQYF.

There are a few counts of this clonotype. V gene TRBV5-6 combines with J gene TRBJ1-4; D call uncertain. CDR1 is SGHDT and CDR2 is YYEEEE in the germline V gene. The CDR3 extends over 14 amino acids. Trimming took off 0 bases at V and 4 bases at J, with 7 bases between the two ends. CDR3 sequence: CASSLDSLNEKLFF. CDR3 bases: TGTGCCAGCAGCTTGGACAGCCTTAATGAAAAACTGTTTTTT. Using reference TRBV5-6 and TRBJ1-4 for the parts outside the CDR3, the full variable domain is DAGVTQSPTHLIKTRGQQVTLRCSPKSGHDTVSWYQQALGQGPQFIFQYYEEEERQRGNFPDRFSGHQFPNYSSELNVNALLLGDSALYLCASSLDSLNEKLFFGSGTQLSVL.

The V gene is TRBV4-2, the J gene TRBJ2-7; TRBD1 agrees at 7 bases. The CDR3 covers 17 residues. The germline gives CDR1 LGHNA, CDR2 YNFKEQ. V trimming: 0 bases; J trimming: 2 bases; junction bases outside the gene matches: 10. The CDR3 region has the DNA TGTGCCAGCAGCCAAGACGGCGTACAGGGGCTCACCTACGAGCAGTACTTC. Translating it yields CASSQDGVQGLTYEQYF.

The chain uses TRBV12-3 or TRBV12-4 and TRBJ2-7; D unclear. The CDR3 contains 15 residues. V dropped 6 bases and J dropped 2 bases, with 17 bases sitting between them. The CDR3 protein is CASSTGLGGTYEQYF. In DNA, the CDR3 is TGTGCCAGCAGCACCGGCTTGGGCGGCACCTACGAGCAGTACTTC.